These 11 T cell receptor beta chains came from one sample sequenced in a study of blood T cell repertoires in COVID-19. TCRdb's copy holds only in-frame clones and misses some; the assay was immunoSEQ multiplex PCR. Of about 98,000 clones in the sample, around nine tenths are singletons; the top ten hold 4% to 5.5%. Sequences were obtained from peripheral blood. These receptors all come from a man between 65 and 85 years old with acute or convalescent COVID-19.

The chain recombines TRBV10-3 with TRBJ2-5, with 8 nucleotides matching TRBD1. CDR1 ENHRY and CDR2 SYGVKD come from the germline V gene. The CDR3 sequence is 14 residues long. V lost 4 bases, J lost 2 bases, and 3 bases stayed unmatched. In nucleotides, the CDR3 is TGTGCCATCAGTGCAACAGGGGGACAAGAGACCCAGTACTTC. This sequence encodes CAISATGGQETQYF.

This sequence joins TRBV5-1 and TRBJ1-4, with 9 positions matching TRBD1. The length of the CDR3 is 15 residues. Germline trimming cut 5 bases from V and 6 bases from J; bases unmatched to any gene: 8. Germline CDR1 SGHRS, CDR2 YFSETQ. The DNA of the CDR3 is TGCGCCAGCAGTTTGATGGGACAGGGCGATGAAAAACTGTTTTTT. Translated, it gives CASSLMGQGDEKLFF. Drawing the rest from reference TRBV5-1 and TRBJ1-4, the complete variable domain is KAGVTQTPRYLIKTRGQQVTLSCSPISGHRSVSWYQQTPGQGLQFLFEYFSETQRNKGNFPGRFSGRQFSNSRSEMNVSTLELGDSALYLCASSLMGQGDEKLFFGSGTQLSVL.

The chain has TRBV7-9 and TRBJ1-1; D is possibly TRBD1 (6 bases). In germline, CDR1 is SEHNR, CDR2 FQNEAQ (reference sequence). The CDR3 spans 13 residues. Trimming removed 5 bases at V and 6 bases at J, with 13 bases between. CDR3 sequence reads: CASSRAGASEAFF. The CDR3 nucleotides are TGTGCCAGCAGCCGGGCGGGGGCGTCTGAAGCTTTCTTT. Together with reference TRBV7-9 and TRBJ1-1, the CDR3 gives the full variable domain: DTGVSQNPRHKITKRGQNVTFRCDPISEHNRLYWYRQTLGQGPEFLTYFQNEAQLEKSRLLSDRFSAERPKGSFSTLEIQRTEQGDSAMYLCASSRAGASEAFFGQGTRLTVV.

This rearrangement joins TRBV6-5 to TRBJ2-5; 10 bases line up with TRBD2. Losses at the gene ends were 6 bases for V and 4 bases for J; bases not matched to a gene: 2. This CDR3 contains 13 residues. Germline CDR1 and CDR2: MNHEY and SVGAGI. Here the CDR3 DNA reads TGTGCCAGCAGACTAGCGGGGCGAGAGACCCAGTACTTC. Protein product: CASRLAGRETQYF.

This clone was seen a single time. V and J are TRBV13 and TRBJ1-2; 10 nucleotides agree with TRBD1. Losses at the gene ends were 2 bases for V and 0 bases for J; bases not matched to a gene: 6. This CDR3 has 17 residues. Germline loops: CDR1 PRHDT, CDR2 FYEKMQ (reference sequence). The CDR3 coding sequence is TGTGCCAGCAGCTTATACCCGGGACAGGGGACTAACTATGGCTACACCTTC. Amino acid sequence: CASSLYPGQGTNYGYTF.

The genes are TRBV25-1 and TRBJ2-2; 8 positions match TRBD1. This CDR3 contains 14 residues. With V trimmed by 6 bases and J by 0 bases, 0 bases remained unmatched. CDR1 and CDR2 from the germline V gene are MGHDK and SYGVNS. Here the CDR3 DNA reads TGTGCCAGCAGCAGGGGGCCGAACACCGGGGAGCTGTTTTTT. Residues: CASSRGPNTGELFF.

CDR3 bases: TGTGCCAGCAATACCGGGACAGGGTCAGTTGAAAAACTGTTTTTT. It encodes CASNTGTGSVEKLFF. The gene calls are TRBV28 and TRBJ1-4; the match to TRBD1 covers 9 bases. Germline CDR1 MDHEN, CDR2 SYDVKM. J was trimmed by 7 bases and V by 7 bases; bases with no gene match: 10. The CDR3 sequence is 15 residues long. Full variable domain (remainder filled in from reference TRBV28 and TRBJ1-4): DVKVTQSSRYLVKRTGEKVFLECVQDMDHENMFWYRQDPGLGLRLIYFSYDVKMKEKGDIPEGYSVSREKKERFSLILESASTNQTSMYLCASNTGTGSVEKLFFGSGTQLSVL.

This clone was picked up a small number of times. J is TRBJ2-3 and V is TRBV18, with a weak D call TRBD2 (5 bases). Germline V gene data show CDR1 as KGHSH and CDR2 as LQKENI. Deletions cut 3 bases from V and 1 base from J, with 8 bases between. This CDR3 comprises 14 residues. The CDR3 spells CASSPDWGTDTQYF. The CDR3 DNA sequence: TGTGCCAGCTCACCGGACTGGGGCACAGATACGCAGTATTTT.

The V and J genes are TRBV12-5 and TRBJ1-5; D is undetermined. CDR1 LGHNT and CDR2 FRNRAP come from the germline V gene. The CDR3 spans 15 residues. V was pared by 1 base and J by 0 bases, with 7 bases between. The CDR3 sequence is CASGLDTNSNQPQHF. CDR3 nucleotide sequence: TGTGCTAGTGGTTTGGACACGAATAGCAATCAGCCCCAGCATTTT.

This chain joins TRBV7-2 and TRBJ2-7; perhaps TRBD1 as D (5 bases). Germline loops: CDR1 SGHTA, CDR2 FQGNSA. Trimming shortened V by 3 bases and J by 2 bases, and 11 bases separated the two germline ends. This CDR3 comprises 14 residues. The CDR3 loop reads CASSLSPGTYEQYV. For the CDR3, the DNA is TGTGCCAGCAGCTTGTCTCCAGGGACCTACGAGCAGTACGTC.

The chain couples TRBV6-5 to TRBJ2-7; 9 bases line up with TRBD2. V gave up 7 bases and J gave up 2 bases; unmatched junction bases: 9. CDR1 is MNHEY and CDR2 is SVGAGI in the germline V gene. This CDR3 comprises 15 residues. CDR3 nucleotides: TGTGCCAGCAACCCGACTAGCGGAAAAACCTACGAGCAGTACTTC. This encodes CASNPTSGKTYEQYF.